A selection of T cell receptor beta chains follows, all from one sample in a study of shared clonotypes between healthy human individuals. Clones were read by immunoSEQ multiplex PCR, and TCRdb kept only the in-frame ones, dropping some. The table shows more than 2 million clones, with 90% to 95% occurring only once. The sample comprised naive CD4+ T cells sorted from blood. The receptors stem from a man between 18 and 35 years old in good health. The CDR3 runs from the conserved cysteine through the conserved F or W. The D gene is left open where the match is weak. Expanded clones are given a class, and other clones once, few, many or no size at all.

d_gene	v_gene	j_gene	abundance	CDR3aa	CDR3nt
.	TRBV6-5	TRBJ1-6	.	CASSVQGGGSPLHF	TGTGCCAGCAGTGTACAGGGTGGTGGTTCACCCCTCCACTTT
.	TRBV6-5	TRBJ2-7	.	CASKRLDEQYF	TGTGCCAGCAAGCGACTCGACGAGCAGTACTTC
.	TRBV6-5	TRBJ1-6	.	CASSYWKSPLHF	TGTGCCAGCAGTTACTGGAAGTCACCCCTCCACTTT
.	TRBV30	TRBJ2-1	once	CAWSPSYNEQFF	TGTGCCTGGAGCCCCTCCTACAATGAGCAGTTCTTC
TRBD1	TRBV25-1	TRBJ2-2	.	CASSITGGPGKLFF	TGTGCCAGCAGTATAACAGGGGGCCCCGGGAAGCTGTTTTTT
TRBD1	TRBV7-9	TRBJ2-7	.	CASSPTWDRAFWYF	TGTGCCAGCAGCCCGACCTGGGACAGGGCCTTTTGGTACTTC
.	TRBV4-1	TRBJ1-6	.	CASSQTTSSYNSPLHF	TGCGCCAGCAGCCAAACAACGAGCTCCTATAATTCACCCCTCCACTTT
.	TRBV28	TRBJ2-1	.	CASRDKRLAVEQFF	TGTGCCAGCAGAGATAAGAGGTTAGCGGTTGAGCAGTTCTTC
.	TRBV5-4	TRBJ1-3	.	CASSLYASSGNTIYF	TGTGCCAGCAGCTTGTACGCCAGCTCTGGAAACACCATATATTTT
.	TRBV18	TRBJ2-7	.	CASSRNSGAEVHF	TGTGCCAGCTCACGAAATTCTGGGGCAGAGGTACACTTC
.	TRBV4-1	TRBJ1-1	.	CASSQDPFFPAFF	TGCGCCAGCAGCCAAGATCCATTCTTTCCAGCTTTCTTT
.	TRBV5-4	TRBJ1-4	.	CASRAGATTNEKLFF	TGTGCCAGCAGAGCGGGGGCTACAACTAATGAAAAACTGTTTTTT
.	TRBV7-2	TRBJ2-1	.	CASSLDRLVGFVNEQFF	TGTGCCAGCAGCTTAGACCGACTAGTCGGCTTTGTAAATGAGCAGTTCTTC
.	TRBV5-4	TRBJ1-6	.	CASTARGAPYNSPLHF	TGTGCCAGCACGGCCCGGGGGGCCCCCTATAATTCACCCCTCCACTTT
.	TRBV11-1	TRBJ2-2	.	CARLRPPVRAGELFF	TGTGCCAGACTTCGTCCTCCGGTTCGCGCCGGGGAGCTGTTTTTT
.	TRBV5-1	TRBJ2-5	few	CASSHGGGVQETQYF	TGCGCCAGCAGCCACGGAGGGGGCGTTCAAGAGACCCAGTACTTC
.	TRBV27	TRBJ2-7	.	CASSFRVAPASYEQYF	TGTGCCAGCAGTTTTAGGGTGGCGCCAGCCTCCTACGAGCAGTACTTC
.	TRBV10-3	TRBJ1-1	.	CATSEQGHTEAFF	TGTGCCACCAGCGAACAGGGACACACTGAAGCTTTCTTT
TRBD2	TRBV7-9	TRBJ2-1	.	CASSRFLGTSGSEQFF	TGTGCCAGCAGCCGATTCCTCGGGACTAGCGGGAGTGAGCAGTTCTTC
.	TRBV4-1	TRBJ1-2	.	CASSQSGRGDYGYTF	TGCGCCAGCAGCCAATCAGGGAGAGGGGACTATGGCTACACCTTC
.	TRBV2	TRBJ1-2	once	CASMVGDYTF	TGTGCCAGCATGGTGGGGGACTACACCTTC
.	TRBV10-3	TRBJ2-7	.	CAIRSRGSYEQYF	TGTGCCATCAGGAGTAGGGGTTCCTACGAGCAGTACTTC
.	TRBV27	TRBJ2-1	.	CASSLYQGREQFF	TGTGCCAGCAGTTTATACCAGGGCCGAGAGCAGTTCTTC
.	TRBV30	TRBJ1-1	.	CASSATGTRTEAFF	TGTGCCAGCAGTGCAACCGGGACAAGAACTGAAGCTTTCTTT
TRBD2	TRBV10-3	TRBJ2-7	.	CAISQGLAGVNEQYF	TGTGCCATCAGCCAAGGACTAGCGGGAGTTAACGAGCAGTACTTC
.	TRBV30	TRBJ1-5	.	CAWNIHLNQPQHF	TGTGCCTGGAATATACACTTAAATCAGCCCCAGCATTTT
.	TRBV10-3	TRBJ1-3	.	CAISDGQPGNTIYF	TGTGCCATCAGTGACGGACAGCCTGGAAACACCATATATTTT
.	TRBV6-1	TRBJ2-7	.	CASTLVPSYEQYF	TGTGCCAGCACCCTAGTACCCTCCTACGAGCAGTACTTC
.	TRBV5-3	TRBJ2-5	once	CARSPKGTEKETQYF	TGTGCCAGAAGCCCGAAGGGGACGGAGAAAGAGACCCAGTACTTC
TRBD2	TRBV6-6	TRBJ2-7	many	CASQLGGFYEQYF	TGTGCCAGCCAACTGGGGGGGTTCTACGAGCAGTACTTC
TRBD1	TRBV6-5	TRBJ2-1	.	CASSYWDREADEQFF	TGTGCCAGCAGTTACTGGGACAGGGAAGCCGATGAGCAGTTCTTC
TRBD1	TRBV29-1	TRBJ2-7	.	CSVVGTGVYEQYF	TGCAGCGTTGTCGGGACAGGGGTCTACGAGCAGTACTTC
.	TRBV28	TRBJ2-7	.	CASSPPGQGSGEQYF	TGTGCCAGCAGTCCGCCGGGTCAGGGGAGCGGCGAGCAGTACTTC
.	TRBV27	TRBJ1-2	.	CASSYRGGHEGYTF	TGTGCCAGCAGTTACCGAGGAGGTCACGAGGGCTACACCTTC
.	TRBV5-1	TRBJ2-7	.	CASSLPSYEQYF	TGCGCCAGCAGCTTACCCTCCTACGAGCAGTACTTC
TRBD1	TRBV7-2	TRBJ1-6	.	CASSPTGGTYNSPLHF	TGTGCCAGCAGCCCAACAGGGGGAACCTATAATTCACCCCTCCACTTT
.	TRBV2	TRBJ1-1	.	CASSDRTARGAFF	TGTGCCAGCAGTGATCGGACAGCCCGTGGAGCTTTCTTT
.	TRBV28	TRBJ1-5	.	CASSTDSYNQPQHF	TGTGCCAGCAGTACCGACAGCTACAATCAGCCCCAGCATTTT
TRBD1	TRBV6-1	TRBJ1-5	few	CASRLEGQGYQPQHF	TGTGCCAGCAGACTTGAGGGACAGGGATATCAGCCCCAGCATTTT
TRBD1	TRBV2	TRBJ1-1	.	CASSTDREPFF	TGTGCCAGCAGCACGGACAGGGAACCTTTCTTT
TRBD2	TRBV9	TRBJ2-2	.	CASSPPGLAGGYTGELFF	TGTGCCAGCAGCCCCCCCGGACTAGCGGGAGGGTACACCGGGGAGCTGTTTTTT
.	TRBV5-4	TRBJ2-3	.	CASRGGQASTDTQYF	TGTGCCAGCCGAGGCGGGCAGGCTAGCACAGATACGCAGTATTTT
TRBD1	TRBV18	TRBJ2-7	.	CASSPGQGAWEQYF	TGTGCCAGCTCACCCGGACAGGGGGCTTGGGAGCAGTACTTC
TRBD1	TRBV7-9	TRBJ2-3	.	CASSLEGQAQYF	TGTGCCAGCAGCTTGGAGGGACAGGCGCAGTATTTT
TRBD1	TRBV18	TRBJ2-3	.	CASSPWDSNTDTQYF	TGTGCCAGCTCCCCCTGGGACAGTAACACAGATACGCAGTATTTT
TRBD1	TRBV18	TRBJ1-6	.	CASSPGQSNSPLHF	TGTGCCAGCTCACCGGGACAGAGTAATTCACCCCTCCACTTT
.	TRBV7-2	TRBJ2-7	.	CASSSYRASYEQYF	TGTGCCAGCAGCTCTTACAGGGCCTCCTACGAGCAGTACTTC
.	TRBV18	TRBJ2-5	.	CASSPPGFQETQYF	TGTGCCAGCTCACCCCCAGGATTTCAAGAGACCCAGTACTTC